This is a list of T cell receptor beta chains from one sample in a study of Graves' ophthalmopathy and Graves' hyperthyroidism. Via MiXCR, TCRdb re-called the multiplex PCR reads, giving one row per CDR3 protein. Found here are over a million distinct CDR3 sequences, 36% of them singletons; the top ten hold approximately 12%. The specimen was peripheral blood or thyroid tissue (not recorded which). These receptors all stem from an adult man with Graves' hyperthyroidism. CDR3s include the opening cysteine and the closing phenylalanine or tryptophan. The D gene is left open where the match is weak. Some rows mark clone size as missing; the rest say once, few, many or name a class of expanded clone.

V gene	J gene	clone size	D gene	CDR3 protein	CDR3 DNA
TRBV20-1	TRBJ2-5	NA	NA	CSARDSREETQYF	TGCAGTGCTAGAGATTCGCGGGAAGAGACCCAGTACTTC
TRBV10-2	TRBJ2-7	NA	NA	CASSSSVLGSGQYF	TGTGCCAGCAGTTCCTCCGTCTTGGGCTCCGGGCAGTACTTC
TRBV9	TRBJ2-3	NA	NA	CASSVSIRDTRTDTQYF	TGTGCCAGCAGCGTTTCTATCAGGGACACCCGCACAGATACGCAGTATTTT
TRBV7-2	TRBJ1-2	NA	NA	CASSYLRADNIQGYTF	TGTGCCAGCAGCTATCTGAGGGCAGACAACATTCAGGGCTACACCTTC
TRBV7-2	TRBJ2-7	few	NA	CASSQSVHYEQYF	TGTGCCAGCAGCCAATCAGTACACTACGAGCAGTACTTC
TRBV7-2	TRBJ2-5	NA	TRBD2	CASSLVWRGGGYQETQYF	TGTGCCAGCAGCTTAGTTTGGCGGGGGGGGGGATACCAAGAGACCCAGTACTTC
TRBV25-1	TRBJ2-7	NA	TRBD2	CASVEPQGGYEQYF	TGTGCCAGCGTTGAACCTCAGGGAGGGTACGAGCAGTACTTC
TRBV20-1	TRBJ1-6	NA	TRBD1	CSARDQGAAYNSPLHF	TGCAGTGCTAGAGATCAGGGGGCAGCCTATAATTCACCCCTCCACTTT
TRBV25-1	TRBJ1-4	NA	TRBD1	CASSVMTGGEKLFF	TGTGCCAGCAGTGTCATGACAGGGGGGGAAAAACTGTTTTTT
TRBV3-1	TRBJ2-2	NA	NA	CASKGSDTGELFF	TGTGCCAGCAAGGGTTCTGACACCGGGGAGCTGTTTTTT